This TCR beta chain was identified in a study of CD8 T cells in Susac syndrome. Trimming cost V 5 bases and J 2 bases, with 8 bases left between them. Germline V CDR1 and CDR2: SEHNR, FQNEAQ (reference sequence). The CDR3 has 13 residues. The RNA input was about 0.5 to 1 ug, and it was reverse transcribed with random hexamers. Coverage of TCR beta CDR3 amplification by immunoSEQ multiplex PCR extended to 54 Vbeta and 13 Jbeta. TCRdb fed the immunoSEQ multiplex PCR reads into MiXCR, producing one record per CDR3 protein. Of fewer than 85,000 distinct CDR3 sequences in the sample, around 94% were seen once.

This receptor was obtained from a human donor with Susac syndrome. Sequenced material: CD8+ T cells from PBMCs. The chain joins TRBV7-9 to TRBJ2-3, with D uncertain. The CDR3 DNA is TGTGCCAGCAGCGTGTTAGCCACAGATACGCAGTATTTT. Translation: CASSVLATDTQYF.